This record concerns one T cell receptor beta chain sequence. CDR3 size: 14 residues. V was shortened by 3 bases and J by 6 bases, with 14 bases between the two germline ends. The germline gives CDR1 SQVTM, CDR2 ANQGSEA. This entry belongs to a study of cytomegalovirus exposure and HLA in healthy donors. Primers included in the PCR were 60 Vbeta and 13 Jbeta primers. Produced via immunoSEQ multiplex PCR; TCRdb's table is partial and in-frame only. This table lists under 150,000 clones. Sequenced material: PBMCs. V is TRBV29-1 and J is TRBJ2-2; tentatively, D is TRBD2 (7 bases). This receptor was obtained from a woman between 35 and 50 years old in good health and CMV-seronegative. CDR3 in DNA: TGCAGCGTTGATAAAGGGGGGGGCCCCGGGGAGCTGTTTTTT. Translation: CSVDKGGGPGELFF.